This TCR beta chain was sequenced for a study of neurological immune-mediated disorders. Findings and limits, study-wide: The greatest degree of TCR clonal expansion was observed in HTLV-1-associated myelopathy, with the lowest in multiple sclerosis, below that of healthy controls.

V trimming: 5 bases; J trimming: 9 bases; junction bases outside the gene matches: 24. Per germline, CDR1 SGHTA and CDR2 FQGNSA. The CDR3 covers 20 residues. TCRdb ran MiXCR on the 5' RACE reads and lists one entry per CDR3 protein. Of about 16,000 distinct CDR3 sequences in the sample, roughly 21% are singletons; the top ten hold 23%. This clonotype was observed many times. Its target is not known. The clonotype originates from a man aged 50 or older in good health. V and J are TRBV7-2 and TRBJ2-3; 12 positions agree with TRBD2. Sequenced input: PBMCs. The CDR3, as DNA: TGTGCCAGCAGCCGTCGCTCCTTTTCTAGCGGGAGGGCCCCGTCCCTAACGCAGTATTTT. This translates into CASSRRSFSSGRAPSLTQYF.